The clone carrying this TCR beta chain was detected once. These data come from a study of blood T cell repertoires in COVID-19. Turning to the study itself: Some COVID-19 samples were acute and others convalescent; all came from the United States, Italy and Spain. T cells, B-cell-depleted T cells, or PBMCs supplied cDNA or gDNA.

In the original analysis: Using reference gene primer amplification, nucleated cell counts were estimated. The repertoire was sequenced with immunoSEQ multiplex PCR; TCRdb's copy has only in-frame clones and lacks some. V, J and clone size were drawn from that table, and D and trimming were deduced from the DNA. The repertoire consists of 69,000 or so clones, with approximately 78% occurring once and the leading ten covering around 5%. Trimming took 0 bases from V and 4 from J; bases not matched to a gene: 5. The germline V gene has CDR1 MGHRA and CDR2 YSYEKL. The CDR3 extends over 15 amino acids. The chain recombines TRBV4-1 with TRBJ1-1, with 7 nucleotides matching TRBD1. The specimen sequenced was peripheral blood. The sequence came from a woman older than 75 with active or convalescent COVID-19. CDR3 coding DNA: TGCGCCAGCAGCCAAGACCGGGGACAGCGCACTGAAGCTTTCTTT. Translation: CASSQDRGQRTEAFF.